These T cell receptor beta chains were read from a single sample in a study of blood T cell repertoires in COVID-19. Assay: immunoSEQ multiplex PCR; the TCRdb copy retains only in-frame clones and omits some. The sample consists of tens of thousands of clones, more than 70% of them appearing once. Sequences were obtained from peripheral blood. Receptor source: a man aged 60-69 years with active or convalescent COVID-19. Each CDR3 is given with its conserved first and last residue. The D gene is left open where the match is weak. A row's size may be missing; if present it is once, few, many or a size class.

j_gene,abundance,d_gene,len,v_gene,CDR3aa,CDR3nt
TRBJ2-5,.,.,15,TRBV27,CASSSPGRGGETQYF,TGTGCCAGCAGTTCCCCAGGGAGGGGGGGAGAGACCCAGTACTTC
TRBJ1-1,.,TRBD1,14,TRBV7-9,CASLTGGARTEAFF,TGTGCCAGCCTCACAGGGGGCGCACGAACTGAAGCTTTCTTT
TRBJ2-6,.,TRBD1,19,TRBV7-2,CASSLKTGTAYSGANVLTF,TGTGCCAGCAGCTTAAAAACCGGGACAGCGTACTCTGGGGCCAACGTCCTGACTTTC
TRBJ1-2,.,TRBD1,14,TRBV5-6,CASSFGDRPYGYTF,TGTGCCAGCAGCTTTGGGGACAGGCCCTATGGCTACACCTTC
TRBJ2-5,.,TRBD1,15,TRBV6-5,CASSYGGSGGETQYF,TGTGCCAGCAGTTACGGTGGGTCAGGGGGTGAGACCCAGTACTTC
TRBJ1-2,.,.,14,TRBV18,CASSGTLAGYGYTF,TGTGCCAGCTCCGGGACACTCGCAGGATATGGCTACACCTTC
TRBJ1-2,once,TRBD1,14,TRBV7-9,CASSSSGGGYGYTF,TGTGCCAGCAGCTCATCAGGGGGCGGCTATGGCTACACCTTC
TRBJ2-6,.,TRBD1,19,TRBV18,CASSPFGTGQSSGANVLTF,TGTGCCAGCTCACCTTTCGGGACAGGGCAGAGCTCTGGGGCCAACGTCCTGACTTTC
TRBJ2-1,.,.,12,TRBV9,CASSQVGNEQFF,TGTGCCAGCAGCCAAGTCGGCAATGAGCAGTTCTTC
TRBJ2-1,.,TRBD2,14,TRBV19,CASSHGTSVGEQFF,TGTGCCAGTAGCCACGGGACTAGCGTAGGTGAGCAGTTCTTC
TRBJ2-1,.,TRBD1,15,TRBV27,CASSPGTGARAEQFF,TGTGCCAGCAGTCCCGGGACAGGGGCGAGGGCTGAGCAGTTCTTC
TRBJ1-5,.,TRBD1,15,TRBV6-6,CASSWEQGRKQPQHF,TGTGCCAGCAGTTGGGAACAGGGGAGAAAGCAGCCCCAGCATTTT
TRBJ1-2,.,.,12,TRBV7-2,CASSLQGRGYTF,TGTGCCAGCAGCTTACAGGGGCGCGGCTACACCTTC
TRBJ1-2,.,TRBD1,12,TRBV19,CATTTGGYGYTF,TGTGCCACTACGACAGGGGGCTATGGCTACACCTTC
TRBJ2-1,.,.,14,TRBV19,CASTDRGFDNEQFF,TGTGCCAGTACCGACCGCGGTTTTGACAATGAGCAGTTCTTC
TRBJ1-1,.,TRBD1,17,TRBV28,CASSASRDRGGNAEAFF,TGTGCCAGCAGTGCATCCCGGGACAGGGGGGGCAACGCTGAAGCTTTCTTT
TRBJ2-3,.,.,13,TRBV10-3,CAISPRDTDTQYF,TGTGCCATCAGTCCTCGGGACACAGATACGCAGTATTTT
TRBJ2-2,.,.,16,TRBV5-6,CASSLVGRALLGELFF,TGTGCCAGCAGCTTGGTGGGCAGGGCTCTATTAGGGGAGCTGTTTTTT
TRBJ1-1,once,.,13,TRBV3-1/TRBV3-2,CASSQAGRPEAFF,TGTGCCAGCAGCCAAGCGGGAAGGCCTGAAGCTTTCTTT
TRBJ2-1,.,TRBD2,16,TRBV27,CASSLSVLASYNEQFF,TGTGCCAGCAGTTTATCTGTACTAGCGAGTTACAATGAGCAGTTCTTC
TRBJ2-6,.,.,13,TRBV5-1,CASSLSGANVLTF,TGCGCCAGCAGTCTATCTGGGGCCAACGTCCTGACTTTC
TRBJ2-1,.,TRBD2,16,TRBV19,CASRPASGSSYNEQFF,TGTGCCAGTAGGCCGGCTAGCGGAAGCTCCTACAATGAGCAGTTCTTC
TRBJ2-1,.,TRBD2,16,TRBV6-2/TRBV6-3,CASSYSAGGVYNEQFF,TGTGCCAGCAGTTACTCCGCGGGAGGCGTCTACAATGAGCAGTTCTTC
TRBJ2-1,few,TRBD2,16,TRBV5-5,CASSGSSGRAGGFQFF,TGTGCCAGCAGCGGATCTAGCGGGAGGGCCGGTGGTTTTCAGTTCTTC
TRBJ1-5,.,TRBD1,15,TRBV28,CASSLSGRGQQPQHF,TGTGCCAGCAGTTTATCGGGCAGGGGGCAACAGCCCCAGCATTTT
TRBJ1-4,.,.,15,TRBV5-6,CASSQQGLTNEKLFF,TGTGCCAGCAGCCAACAGGGTCTAACTAATGAAAAACTGTTTTTT
TRBJ1-2,few,.,13,TRBV10-3,CAISRGHLYGYTF,TGTGCCATCTCCAGGGGACACCTTTATGGCTACACCTTC
TRBJ1-1,.,TRBD1,17,TRBV19,CASSILSAAGGNTEAFF,TGTGCCAGTAGTATTTTATCAGCCGCAGGGGGGAACACTGAAGCTTTCTTT
TRBJ1-2,.,.,10,TRBV29-1,CSVDYPGYTF,TGCAGCGTTGATTATCCCGGCTACACCTTC
TRBJ2-2,.,TRBD1,16,TRBV5-1,CASTLGTALNTGELFF,TGCGCCAGCACACTCGGGACAGCCTTGAACACCGGGGAGCTGTTTTTT
TRBJ2-5,.,TRBD2,17,TRBV9,CASSVGTSGGEQETQYF,TGTGCCAGCAGCGTAGGGACTAGCGGGGGGGAACAAGAGACCCAGTACTTC